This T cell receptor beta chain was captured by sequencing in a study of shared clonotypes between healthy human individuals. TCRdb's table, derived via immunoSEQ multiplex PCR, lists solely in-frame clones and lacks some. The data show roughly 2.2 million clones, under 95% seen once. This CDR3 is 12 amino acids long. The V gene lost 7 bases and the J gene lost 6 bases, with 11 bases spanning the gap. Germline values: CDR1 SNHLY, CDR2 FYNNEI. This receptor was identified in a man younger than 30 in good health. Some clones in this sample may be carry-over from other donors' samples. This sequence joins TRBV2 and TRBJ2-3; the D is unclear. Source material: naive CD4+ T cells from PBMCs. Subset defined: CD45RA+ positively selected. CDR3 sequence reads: CASTPLDDTQYF. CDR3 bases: TGTGCCAGCACTCCTCTCGATGATACGCAGTATTTT.